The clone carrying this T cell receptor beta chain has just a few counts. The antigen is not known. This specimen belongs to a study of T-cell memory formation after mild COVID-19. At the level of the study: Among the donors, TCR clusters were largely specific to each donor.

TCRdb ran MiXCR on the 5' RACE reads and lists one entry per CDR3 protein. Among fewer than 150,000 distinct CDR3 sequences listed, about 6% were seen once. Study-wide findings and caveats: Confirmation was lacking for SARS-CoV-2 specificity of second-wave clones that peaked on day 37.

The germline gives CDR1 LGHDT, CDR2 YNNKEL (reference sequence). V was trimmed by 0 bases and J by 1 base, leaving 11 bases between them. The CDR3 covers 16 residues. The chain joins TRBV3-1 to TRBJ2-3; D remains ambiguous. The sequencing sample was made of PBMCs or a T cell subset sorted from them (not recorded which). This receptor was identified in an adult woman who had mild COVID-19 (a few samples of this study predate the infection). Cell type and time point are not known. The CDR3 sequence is CASSQDHTTGTDTQYF. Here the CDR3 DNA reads TGTGCCAGCAGCCAAGACCACACCACGGGCACAGATACGCAGTATTTT.